This record covers a single T cell receptor (beta chain). Its antigen is unknown. A TCRbeta library incorporating unique molecular identifiers was prepared. TCRdb passed the PCR reads through MiXCR, listing each CDR3 protein once. The sample lists 780,000 or so distinct CDR3 sequences; under 20% were seen once. The sample is drawn from a study of T-cell reconstitution after alpha-beta-depleted transplantation in children. The germline V gene encodes CDR1 SGHRS and CDR2 YFSETQ. The V and J ends lost 0 bases and 2 bases respectively, with 20 bases between them. The CDR3 contains 18 residues. Study-wide results and limits: Reports say that about two months after transplant, the alpha-beta T cells came out of several hundred graft clones that had expanded.

This clonotype was sampled from a male patient aged 5 to 17 who had a stem cell transplant for acute lymphoblastic leukemia, so the T cells may come from the graft donor. The sample in question was PBMCs, mostly from graft donor cells, obtained 360 days after TCRalphabeta/CD19-depleted stem cell transplant. The J gene is TRBJ2-5, the V gene TRBV5-1; D is perhaps TRBD2 (7 bases). CDR3 nucleotides: TGCGCCAGCAGCTTGGCGGCTAGCGGAGGGGGGGTTCAAGAGACCCAGTACTTC. Translating it yields CASSLAASGGGVQETQYF.